The 15 T cell receptor beta chains reported below all come from one sample, sequenced in a study of OX40 agonist ivuxolimab in advanced cancers. Generated by immunoSEQ multiplex PCR, the TCRdb table keeps only in-frame clones and is missing some. The repertoire consists of about 80,000 clones, with about 88% occurring once and the leading ten covering 10% to 15%. This sample comprised CD4+ or CD8+ T cells sorted from blood, obtained in a trial of the OX40 agonist ivuxolimab. The receptors derive from an adult with an advanced solid tumor such as melanoma, head and neck, liver or kidney cancer.

The chain links TRBV9 to TRBJ1-1; D might be TRBD1 (6 bases). The CDR3 contains 15 residues. From germline, CDR1 is SGDLS and CDR2 YYNGEE. The ends were cut back, 4 bases at V and 3 bases at J, with 16 bases in the middle. CDR3 coding DNA: TGTGCCAGCAGCATCACAGGGCTTAGGGACACTGAAGCTTTCTTT. This gives the protein CASSITGLRDTEAFF.

The gene calls are TRBV4-1 and TRBJ1-2; perhaps TRBD1 as D (5 bases). CDR1 is MGHRA and CDR2 is YSYEKL in the germline V gene. The CDR3 contains 14 residues. With 7 bases removed from V and 4 bases from J, the gap between germline ends came to 16 bases. The DNA for the CDR3 is TGCGCCAGCAACCCGACAGTAGGCGTCTATGGCTACACCTTC. Protein sequence: CASNPTVGVYGYTF.

The V gene is TRBV11-1, the J gene TRBJ1-2; weak D call: TRBD1 (5 bases). Looked up from germline, CDR1 is SGHAT and CDR2 is FQDESV (reference sequence). The CDR3 extends over 13 amino acids. V was pared by 5 bases and J by 4 bases, with 11 bases between. CDR3 region: CASSGDGVYGYTF. Here the CDR3 DNA reads TGTGCCAGCAGCGGGGACGGAGTCTATGGCTACACCTTC.

In its sample, this clone was seen a few times. The chain couples TRBV9 to TRBJ1-1; D not certain. V was clipped by 0 bases and J by 4 bases, with 13 bases between them. Germline values: CDR1 SGDLS, CDR2 YYNGEE. The CDR3 length is 15 residues. DNA of the CDR3: TGTGCCAGCAGCGTAGGGGCTGGGTGGAGCACTGAAGCTTTCTTT. Its protein is CASSVGAGWSTEAFF.

The chain combines TRBV28 with TRBJ1-5; no definite D call. Trimming removed 7 bases from V and 3 bases from J, with 16 bases in between. From germline, CDR1 is MDHEN and CDR2 SYDVKM. This CDR3 has 15 amino acids. As DNA, the CDR3 is TGTGCCAGCACCCTCCGCATCCGATCCAATCAGCCCCAGCATTTT. It yields the protein CASTLRIRSNQPQHF.

This chain links TRBV18 with TRBJ2-5; D possibly uses TRBD1 or TRBD2 (5 bases each). V shed 3 bases and J shed 2 bases, with 13 bases lying between them. The CDR3 sequence is 15 residues long. Germline V lookup: CDR1 KGHSH, CDR2 LQKENI. CDR3 amino acids: CASSPPGTKQETQYF. The CDR3 nucleotides read TGTGCCAGCTCACCCCCTGGGACGAAACAAGAGACCCAGTACTTC.

The V call is TRBV4-1, the J call TRBJ2-1, with D unclear. CDR1 and CDR2 (germline): MGHRA, YSYEKL. This CDR3 is 18 amino acids long. Trimming pared 0 bases from V and 3 bases from J, leaving 18 bases between. Here the CDR3 DNA reads TGCGCCAGCAGCCAAGATCCAATATCGGCTACAATCTACAATGAGCAGTTCTTC. Residues: CASSQDPISATIYNEQFF.

The CDR3: CASSETWSNTGELFF. The CDR3 DNA is TGTGCCAGCAGTGAGACGTGGTCTAACACCGGGGAGCTGTTTTTT. This chain uses TRBV6-4 with TRBJ2-2; D is ambiguous. The CDR3 has 15 residues. The germline V gene has CDR1 MRHNA and CDR2 SNTAGT. The V and J ends lost 3 bases and 2 bases respectively, with 10 bases between them.

The chain recombines TRBV2 with TRBJ2-7; D is tentatively TRBD1 or TRBD2 (5 bases each). Germline CDR1 SNHLY, CDR2 FYNNEI. Between the trimmed V and J ends, which lost 10 bases and 5 bases, there was a span of 15 bases. The CDR3 is made up of 12 amino acids. This CDR3 is CATKLGADEQYF. The CDR3 DNA sequence: TGTGCCACCAAACTAGGGGCCGACGAGCAGTACTTC. The complete variable domain, with remaining parts taken from reference TRBV2 and TRBJ2-7, reads EPEVTQTPSHQVTQMGQEVILRCVPISNHLYFYWYRQILGQKVEFLVSFYNNEISEKSEIFDDQFSVERPDGSNFTLKIRSTKLEDSAMYFCATKLGADEQYFGPGTRLTVT.

This chain uses TRBV7-2 with TRBJ2-1; 11 positions agree with TRBD2. V dropped 5 bases and J dropped 6; count of bases not matched to a gene: 3. Germline V gene sequence: CDR1 SGHTA, CDR2 FQGNSA. The CDR3 sequence is 14 residues long. The DNA for the CDR3 is TGTGCCAGCAGCCCCGGACTAGCGGGCAATGAGCAGTTCTTC. It translates to CASSPGLAGNEQFF.

This clone was observed a single time. This chain joins TRBV28 and TRBJ2-2; a possible D gene is TRBD1 (6 bases). The CDR3 consists of 14 residues. CDR1 and CDR2 from the germline V gene are MDHEN and SYDVKM. V lost 5 bases to trimming and J lost 4 bases, with 11 bases between them. DNA of the CDR3: TGTGCCAGCAGTAGGACAGCGATCACCGGGGAGCTGTTTTTT. Amino acid sequence: CASSRTAITGELFF.

The V call is TRBV15, the J call TRBJ2-7; tentatively, D is TRBD1 (5 bases). Trimming pared 2 bases from V and 1 base from J, leaving 9 bases between. CDR3 length: 14 residues. Germline CDR1 LNHNV, CDR2 YYDKDF (reference sequence). The CDR3 bases are TGTGCCACCAGCAGAAGGGGTGATTCCTACGAGCAGTACTTC. Translation: CATSRRGDSYEQYF.

The V and J genes are TRBV7-9 and TRBJ1-1, with D perhaps TRBD1 (5 bases). CDR1 SEHNR and CDR2 FQNEAQ come from the germline V gene (reference sequence). The CDR3 has 13 residues. Trimming took 5 bases from V and 3 from J, leaving 10 bases between them. This CDR3 is CASSQEGYTEAFF. In DNA, the CDR3 is TGTGCCAGCAGCCAGGAGGGGTACACTGAAGCTTTCTTT.

The V call is TRBV7-2, the J call TRBJ2-5; tentative D call: TRBD2 (5 bases). V was trimmed by 2 bases and J by 9 bases, leaving 19 bases between them. This CDR3 spans 15 amino acids. The germline CDR1 and CDR2 sequences are SGHTA and FQGNSA. CDR3 bases: TGTGCCAGCAGCTTAAGCCACCGGGCCCTCGGGGCCCAGTACTTC. Its protein is CASSLSHRALGAQYF.

The V gene is TRBV27, the J gene TRBJ2-7, with 8 nucleotides matching TRBD1. The CDR3 spans 13 residues. Germline trimming cut 10 bases from V and 3 bases from J; bases unmatched to any gene: 8. CDR1 and CDR2 (germline): MNHEY, SMNVEV (reference sequence). CDR3 DNA sequence: TGTGCCAACTTGGGACAGGCGAGCTACGAGCAGTACTTC. This encodes CANLGQASYEQYF.